This T cell receptor (beta chain) was documented in a study of monozygotic twins with inflammatory bowel disease. Overall study results and limits: Relative clonotype sharing with others was diminished in IBD patients versus healthy twins, particularly with disease activity. Evidence failed to back one strong IBD-linked signal or clonotype.

Note on this clonotype: Antigen unknown.

Each sample had eight separate cDNA synthesis reactions. UMIs incorporating a 6-nucleotide sample barcode were appended by means of template switching. Reprocessing the 5' RACE reads, TCRdb reports a single entry for every CDR3 protein and omits DNA. The sample has over 120,000 distinct CDR3 sequences; the top ten hold roughly 1.2%. Germline V gives CDR1 SGHVS, CDR2 FNYEAQ. The CDR3 is 15 residues long. The sample was blood. The genes are TRBV7-6 and TRBJ2-1. This clonotype was obtained from a human donor with ulcerative colitis or Crohn's disease, or a healthy co-twin of an affected twin (not recorded which). The CDR3 protein is CASSPWRDSYNEQFF.